Each of the 25 T cell receptor beta chains below was sequenced from the same sample in a study of T cell responses to AZD1222 COVID-19 vaccine. Generated by immunoSEQ multiplex PCR, the TCRdb table keeps only in-frame clones and is missing some. The table lists about 160,000 clones, approximately 93% of them singletons, with about 1% in the top ten. The material sequenced was peripheral blood, taken on day 0 of AZD1222 vaccination. These receptors all come from an adult in good health.

The chain recombines TRBV5-8 with TRBJ1-5; TRBD1 aligns across 7 bases. CDR3 length equals 17 residues. Germline assignment: CDR1 SGHTS and CDR2 YDEGEE. J was trimmed by 7 bases and V by 0 bases; bases with no gene match: 13. Written as DNA, the CDR3 is TGTGCCAGCAGCTTGGTTCTGACAGGGCCAGAAATCCAGCCCCAGCATTTT. This sequence encodes CASSLVLTGPEIQPQHF. The variable domain in full, with the rest retrieved from reference TRBV5-8 and TRBJ1-5, is EAGVTQSPTHLIKTRGQQATLRCSPISGHTSVYWYQQALGLGLQFLLWYDEGEERNRGNFPPRFSGRQFPNYSSELNVNALELEDSALYLCASSLVLTGPEIQPQHFGDGTRLSIL.

This chain connects TRBV29-1 to TRBJ2-1; D is unresolved. The germline V gene has CDR1 SQVTM and CDR2 ANQGSEA. Between the trimmed V and J ends, which lost 5 bases and 5 bases, there was a span of 4 bases. The CDR3 sequence is 10 residues long. The chain's CDR3 is CSVSNNEQFF. In DNA form, the CDR3 reads TGCAGCGTTTCCAACAATGAGCAGTTCTTC.

The rearrangement links TRBV7-8 to TRBJ1-5, with no clear D. V shed 6 bases and J shed 5 bases, with 11 bases lying between them. CDR1 is SGHVS, CDR2 FQNEAQ, per germline. The CDR3 runs 13 residues. CDR3 coding DNA: TGTGCCAGCAGAGCCTACGGGGATCAGCCCCAGCATTTT. It translates to CASRAYGDQPQHF.

The chain combines TRBV6-1 with TRBJ2-3; 8 bases map to TRBD2. This CDR3 has 16 amino acids. Germline V gene data show CDR1 as MNHNS and CDR2 as SASEGT. V shed 4 bases and J 7 bases; nucleotides not matched to a gene: 13. CDR3 DNA sequence: TGTGCCAGCAGTGCCGAGGGGGGACTAGGTTTGTATACGCAGTATTTT. This gives the protein CASSAEGGLGLYTQYF.

The chain recombines TRBV5-4 with TRBJ1-2; D might be TRBD1 (6 bases). The CDR3 contains 13 residues. CDR1 and CDR2 from the germline V gene are SGHNT and YYREEE (reference sequence). The ends were cut back, 4 bases at V and 7 bases at J, with 14 bases in the middle. Here the CDR3 DNA reads TGTGCCAGCAGCGTTTGGGGGGGCGGTGGCTACACCTTC. Translation gives CASSVWGGGGYTF.

This sequence joins TRBV15 and TRBJ2-2; D is undetermined. V was shortened by 5 bases and J by 4 bases, with 5 bases between the two germline ends. The CDR3 consists of 12 residues. Germline V lookup: CDR1 LNHNV, CDR2 YYDKDF (reference sequence). The CDR3 DNA is TGTGCCACCAGCTTCCTCACCGGGGAGCTGTTTTTT. It codes for CATSFLTGELFF.

As DNA, the CDR3 is TGTGCCAGCAGTGAACTTTTCGGTGGTCCCTGGCCCTACGAGCAGTACTTC. It encodes CASSELFGGPWPYEQYF. This chain connects TRBV6-1 to TRBJ2-7; D gene unclear. The CDR3 is 17 amino acids. V lost 2 bases, J lost 2 bases, and 19 bases lay in between. Germline assignment: CDR1 MNHNS and CDR2 SASEGT.

The chain links TRBV18 to TRBJ1-1; D call uncertain. V dropped 2 bases and J dropped 3 bases, with 7 bases sitting between them. The germline gives CDR1 KGHSH, CDR2 LQKENI. The CDR3 length is 13 residues. The CDR3 loop is CASSPGLDTEAFF. For the CDR3, the DNA is TGTGCCAGCTCACCAGGTCTCGACACTGAAGCTTTCTTT.

This chain uses TRBV6-5 with TRBJ2-7, with D possibly TRBD1 on 8 matching bases. V was clipped by 6 bases and J by 1 base, with 13 bases between them. This CDR3 region has 14 residues. CDR1 MNHEY and CDR2 SVGAGI come from the germline V gene. The CDR3 loop reads CASRGQGLSYEQYF. CDR3 nucleotide sequence: TGTGCCAGCAGAGGACAGGGACTATCCTACGAGCAGTACTTC.

The V call is TRBV7-9, the J call TRBJ1-2; D unclear. The V gene's germline CDR1 is SEHNR and CDR2 FQNEAQ (reference sequence). V was shortened by 5 bases and J by 8 bases, with 12 bases between the two germline ends. This CDR3 is 12 amino acids long. CDR3 coding DNA: TGTGCCAGCAGCCCCACGGTTTTCGGCTACACCTTC. This gives the protein CASSPTVFGYTF.

The CDR3 DNA sequence: TGTGCCAGCAGGAAGACAGGGATCGGTGCCGGGGAGCTGTTTTTT. It encodes CASRKTGIGAGELFF. The V gene is TRBV3-1 (or the pseudogene TRBV3-2), the J gene TRBJ2-2; TRBD1 agrees at 7 bases. Germline V gene data show CDR1 as LGHDT and CDR2 as YNNKEL (reference sequence). This CDR3 has 15 residues. After removal of 6 bases from V and 6 bases from J, the junction contained 10 bases not matched to a gene.

This chain links TRBV7-9 with TRBJ1-1, with D tentatively TRBD1 (6 bases). V was cut by 4 bases and J by 1 base, with 13 bases left in between. Looked up from germline, CDR1 is SEHNR and CDR2 is FQNEAQ (reference sequence). The CDR3 runs to 15 residues. DNA of the CDR3: TGTGCCAGCAGCTACCCGGGACACAAGAACACTGAAGCTTTCTTT. It specifies CASSYPGHKNTEAFF.

The rearrangement links TRBV4-1 to TRBJ2-2, with TRBD1 identical over 7 bases. Germline CDR1 is MGHRA and CDR2 is YSYEKL. CDR3 length: 18 amino acids. Trimming at V came to 1 base and at J to 4 bases, leaving 12 bases not matched to a gene. CDR3 in DNA: TGCGCCAGCAGCCAAGTGTTGTTAAGGGGGCGTAGCACCGGGGAGCTGTTTTTT. It specifies CASSQVLLRGRSTGELFF.

The chain couples TRBV6-5 to TRBJ2-2; possibly TRBD1 or TRBD2 for D (5 bases each). The CDR3 covers 14 residues. Per germline, CDR1 MNHEY and CDR2 SVGAGI. The germline V and J ends were trimmed by 7 bases and 6 bases, with 15 bases remaining between them. Written as DNA, the CDR3 is TGTGCCAGCATTCTATTCCAGGGAGCCGGGGAGCTGTTTTTT. Translation: CASILFQGAGELFF.

The chain has TRBV11-2 and TRBJ2-3; D ambiguous. Trimming cost V 6 bases and J 0 bases, with 16 bases left between them. Germline-derived CDR1 and CDR2 are SGHAT and FQNNGV. This CDR3 region has 16 residues. CDR3 loop: CASRQEPGWSTDTQYF. CDR3 sequence (DNA): TGTGCCAGCAGACAAGAACCGGGTTGGAGCACAGATACGCAGTATTTT.

The rearrangement joins TRBV2 to TRBJ2-7; possibly TRBD1 or TRBD2 for D (5 bases each). V shed 6 bases and J shed 2 bases, with 11 bases lying between them. The CDR3 is made up of 13 amino acids. The V gene's germline CDR1 is SNHLY and CDR2 FYNNEI. For the CDR3, the DNA is TGTGCCAGCAGAGACTTGGGACCCTACGAGCAGTACTTC. Its protein is CASRDLGPYEQYF.

The chain is built from TRBV12-5 and TRBJ2-5, with D possibly being TRBD2 (6 bases). V gave up 2 bases and J gave up 1 base, with 14 bases separating them. Germline-derived CDR1 and CDR2 are LGHNT and FRNRAP. This CDR3 is built from 16 residues. The CDR3 here is CASGLRGGALQETQYF. The CDR3 DNA follows: TGTGCTAGTGGTTTGAGGGGCGGGGCCCTCCAAGAGACCCAGTACTTC. The variable domain in full, completed from reference TRBV12-5 and TRBJ2-5, reads DARVTQTPRHKVTEMGQEVTMRCQPILGHNTVFWYRQTMMQGLELLAYFRNRAPLDDSGMPKDRFSAEMPDATLATLKIQPSEPRDSAVYFCASGLRGGALQETQYFGPGTRLLVL.

This clone appeared a single time. The chain is built from TRBV2 and TRBJ2-7; no reliable D call. Germline CDR1 SNHLY, CDR2 FYNNEI. Trimming cost V 6 bases and J 0 bases, with 12 bases left between them. This CDR3 has 14 residues. The CDR3 region is CASSPNSNSYEQYF. The CDR3 DNA sequence: TGTGCCAGCAGCCCAAACTCAAACTCCTACGAGCAGTACTTC.

The gene calls are TRBV7-9 and TRBJ2-4; D is ambiguous. This CDR3 is 13 amino acids long. The germline V gene encodes CDR1 SEHNR and CDR2 FQNEAQ (reference sequence). V dropped 5 bases and J dropped 15 bases, with 20 bases sitting between them. The CDR3 DNA follows: TGTGCCAGCAGCCCTTCCCATAACGACTTTCGGTACTTC. Amino acids: CASSPSHNDFRYF.

The chain carries TRBV7-2 and TRBJ2-7, with a tentative D call TRBD1 (6 bases). This CDR3 region has 15 residues. Germline lookup yields CDR1 SGHTA and CDR2 FQGNSA. The V and J ends lost 5 bases and 1 base respectively, with 15 bases between them. CDR3 residues: CASSARRGMSYEQYF. CDR3 DNA: TGTGCCAGCAGCGCGCGCAGGGGTATGTCCTACGAGCAGTACTTC.

This rearrangement joins TRBV7-8 to TRBJ1-2; D unresolved. Trimming cost V 4 bases and J 2 bases, with 14 bases left between them. This CDR3 has 15 amino acids. Germline-derived CDR1 and CDR2 are SGHVS and FQNEAQ. Here the CDR3 reads CASSSPISRNYGYTF. CDR3 nucleotides: TGTGCCAGCAGCTCCCCAATTTCGCGGAACTATGGCTACACCTTC.

The rearrangement links TRBV7-2 to TRBJ2-7; the D gene could be TRBD1 or TRBD2 (5 bases each). Trimming shortened V by 5 bases and J by 4 bases, and 21 bases separated the two germline ends. The CDR3 consists of 16 residues. Germline V gene sequence: CDR1 SGHTA, CDR2 FQGNSA. CDR3 in amino acids: CASSGGVDIGVYEQYF. CDR3 nucleotide sequence: TGTGCCAGCAGCGGGGGTGTGGACATAGGGGTTTACGAGCAGTACTTC.

V usage is TRBV4-3 and J usage is TRBJ1-1; TRBD1 matches at 10 bases. CDR3 length equals 16 residues. Germline V gene lookup returns CDR1 LGHNA and CDR2 YSLEER. Germline trimming cut 1 base from V and 3 bases from J; bases unmatched to any gene: 5. The CDR3 region is CASSQGRQGAHTEAFF. The CDR3 DNA follows: TGCGCCAGCAGCCAAGGAAGACAGGGGGCGCACACTGAAGCTTTCTTT.

This chain uses TRBV5-4 with TRBJ1-2, with unresolved D. Trimming shortened V by 5 bases and J by 5 bases, and 16 bases separated the two germline ends. Germline CDR1 is SGHNT and CDR2 is YYREEE (reference sequence). The length of the CDR3 is 14 residues. CDR3 nucleotide sequence: TGTGCCAGCAGGGATAAGGGCGGGAAGTATGGCTACACCTTC. This translates into CASRDKGGKYGYTF.

This clone came up a few times. The chain is built from TRBV3-1 (or the pseudogene TRBV3-2) and TRBJ1-1; 9 bases map to TRBD1. Per germline, CDR1 LGHDT and CDR2 YNNKEL (reference sequence). CDR3 length equals 16 residues. V lost 2 bases to trimming and J lost 5 bases; unmatched junction nucleotides: 9. CDR3 sequence (DNA): TGTGCCAGCAGCCAAATCTTCGGACAGGGGAGGACTGAAGCTTTCTTT. It is translated as CASSQIFGQGRTEAFF.